The 2 T cell receptor beta chains presented below share a single source sample, sequenced in a study of T cells in Graves' hyperthyroidism and ophthalmopathy. Amplification targeted TCR beta CDR3 regions from RNA transcripts. HTBI primers were used for first-round RT-PCR of the TCR CDR3. TCRdb independently ran MiXCR on the multiplex PCR reads; one entry per CDR3 protein. The sample has 300,000 to 400,000 distinct CDR3 sequences; 21% are singletons. The sample comprised blood. Source of these receptors: a woman aged 45-65 years with Graves' hyperthyroidism.

This clonotype was observed many times. V and J are TRBV2 and TRBJ1-4, with D uncertain. The germline CDR1 and CDR2 sequences are SNHLY and FYNNEI. V was clipped by 4 bases and J by 4 bases, with 10 bases between them. CDR3 size: 14 residues. CDR3 residues: CASSVSRFNEKLFF. CDR3 bases: TGTGCCAGCAGTGTGTCCAGGTTTAATGAAAAACTGTTTTTT.

The V and J genes are TRBV12-5 and TRBJ1-4; TRBD1 is a possible D gene (6 bases). This CDR3 region has 16 residues. V was cut by 1 base and J by 0 bases, with 9 bases left in between. Germline lookup yields CDR1 LGHNT and CDR2 FRNRAP. The chain's CDR3 is CASGLGRGATNEKLFF. CDR3 DNA: TGTGCTAGTGGTTTGGGCAGGGGAGCAACTAATGAAAAACTGTTTTTT.